The clone carrying this T cell receptor beta chain appeared a few times. The antigen is not known. This sample was taken from a study of post-analysis software for immune sequencing data. Findings and limits, study-wide: The study found significantly lower normalized Chao1 diversity in multiple sclerosis patients than in controls. Analysis by F measure revealed that same-batch samples clustered strongly together.

Researchers reported that TCR beta cDNA libraries carried unique molecular identifiers. Input amounts of roughly 1 to 10 million T cells were used. These gave roughly 0.5 million cDNA molecules, so each molecule approximated one T cell. A single record per CDR3 protein comes from TCRdb applying MiXCR to the PCR reads. The data contain under 650,000 distinct CDR3 sequences, 44% of them singletons. The sequencing sample was made of blood. The source is a girl under 18 with multiple sclerosis.

The CDR3 sequence is CASSQEVAMSHNEQFF. DNA for the CDR3: TGCGCCAGCAGCCAAGAAGTAGCCATGTCACACAATGAGCAGTTCTTC. The chain is built from TRBV4-1 and TRBJ2-1, with no clear D. Germline values: CDR1 MGHRA, CDR2 YSYEKL. This CDR3 is built from 16 residues. Trimming stripped 0 bases from V and 5 bases from J, with 14 bases between.